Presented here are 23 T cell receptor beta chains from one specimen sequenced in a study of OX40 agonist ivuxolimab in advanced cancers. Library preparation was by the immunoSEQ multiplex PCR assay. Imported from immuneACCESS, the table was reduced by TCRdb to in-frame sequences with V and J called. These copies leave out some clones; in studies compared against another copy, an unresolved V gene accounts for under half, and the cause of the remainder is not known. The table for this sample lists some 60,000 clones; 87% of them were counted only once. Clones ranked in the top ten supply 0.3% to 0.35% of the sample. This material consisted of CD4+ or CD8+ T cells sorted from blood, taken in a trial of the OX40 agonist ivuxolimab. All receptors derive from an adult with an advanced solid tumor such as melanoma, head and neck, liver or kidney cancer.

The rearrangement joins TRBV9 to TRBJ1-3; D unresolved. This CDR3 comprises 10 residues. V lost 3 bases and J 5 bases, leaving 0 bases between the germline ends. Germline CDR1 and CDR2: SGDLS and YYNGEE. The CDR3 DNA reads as TGTGCCAGCAGCGGAAACACCATATATTTT. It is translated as CASSGNTIYF. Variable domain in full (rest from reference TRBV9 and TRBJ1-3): DSGVTQTPKHLITATGQRVTLRCSPRSGDLSVYWYQQSLDQGLQFLIQYYNGEERAKGNILERFSAQQFPDLHSELNLSSLELGDSALYFCASSGNTIYFGEGSWLTVV.

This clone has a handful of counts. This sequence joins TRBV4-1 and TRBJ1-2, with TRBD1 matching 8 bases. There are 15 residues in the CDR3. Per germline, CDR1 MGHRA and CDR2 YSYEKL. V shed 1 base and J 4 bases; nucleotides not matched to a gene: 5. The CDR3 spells CASSQGQGWTYGYTF. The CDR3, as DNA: TGCGCCAGCAGCCAAGGACAGGGGTGGACCTATGGCTACACCTTC.

The CDR3 region has the DNA TGTGCCAGTAGTGGGCAAGGGAAGCTTGAAGCTTTCTTT. It translates to CASSGQGKLEAFF. The rearrangement uses TRBV19 and TRBJ1-1, with D uncertain. Germline-derived CDR1 and CDR2 are LNHDA and SQIVND (reference sequence). The V end was cut by 5 bases, the J end by 7 bases, with 14 bases between. The length of the CDR3 is 13 residues.

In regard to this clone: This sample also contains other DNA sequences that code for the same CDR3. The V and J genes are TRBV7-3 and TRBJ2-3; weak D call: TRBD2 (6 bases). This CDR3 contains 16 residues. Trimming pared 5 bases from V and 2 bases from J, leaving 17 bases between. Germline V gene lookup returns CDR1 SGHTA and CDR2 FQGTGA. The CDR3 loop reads CASSPLTGGDTDTQYF. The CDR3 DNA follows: TGTGCCAGCAGCCCTCTTACCGGCGGGGACACAGATACGCAGTATTTT.

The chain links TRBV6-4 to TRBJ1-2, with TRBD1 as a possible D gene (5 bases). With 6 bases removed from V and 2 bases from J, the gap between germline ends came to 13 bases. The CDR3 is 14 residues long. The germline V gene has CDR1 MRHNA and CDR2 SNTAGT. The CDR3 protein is CASRETERNYGYTF. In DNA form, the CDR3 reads TGTGCCAGCAGGGAGACAGAACGAAACTATGGCTACACCTTC.

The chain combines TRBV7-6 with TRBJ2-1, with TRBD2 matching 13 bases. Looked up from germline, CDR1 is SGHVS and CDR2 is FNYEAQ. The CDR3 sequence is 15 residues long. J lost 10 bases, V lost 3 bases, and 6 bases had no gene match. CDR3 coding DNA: TGTGCCAGCAGCTTCACTAGCGGGGGGGCGAACGAGCAGTTCTTC. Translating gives CASSFTSGGANEQFF.

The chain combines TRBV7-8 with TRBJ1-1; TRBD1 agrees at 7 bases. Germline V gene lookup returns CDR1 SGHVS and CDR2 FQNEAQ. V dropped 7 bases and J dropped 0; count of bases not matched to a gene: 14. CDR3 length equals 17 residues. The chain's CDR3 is CASTANRGGLLNTEAFF. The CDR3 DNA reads TGTGCCAGCACCGCAAACAGGGGCGGACTCCTGAACACTGAAGCTTTCTTT.

The chain's CDR3 is CASTNRGPYEKLFF. CDR3 nucleotide sequence: TGTGCCAGCACCAACAGGGGACCATATGAAAAACTGTTTTTT. The chain uses TRBV2 and TRBJ1-4; 7 nucleotides align to TRBD1. J gave up 6 bases and V 7 bases, and 8 bases lay outside the gene matches. The V gene's germline CDR1 is SNHLY and CDR2 FYNNEI. The CDR3 length is 14 residues. Using reference TRBV2 and TRBJ1-4 for the parts outside the CDR3, the full variable domain is EPEVTQTPSHQVTQMGQEVILRCVPISNHLYFYWYRQILGQKVEFLVSFYNNEISEKSEIFDDQFSVERPDGSNFTLKIRSTKLEDSAMYFCASTNRGPYEKLFFGSGTQLSVL.

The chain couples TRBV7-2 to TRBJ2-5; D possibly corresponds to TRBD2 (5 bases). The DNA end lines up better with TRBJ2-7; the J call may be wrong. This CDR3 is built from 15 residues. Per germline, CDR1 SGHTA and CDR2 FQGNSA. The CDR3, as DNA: TGTGCCAGCAGCTTACAGGTCGGGGAGACCTACGAGCAGTACTTC. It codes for CASSLQVGETYEQYF.

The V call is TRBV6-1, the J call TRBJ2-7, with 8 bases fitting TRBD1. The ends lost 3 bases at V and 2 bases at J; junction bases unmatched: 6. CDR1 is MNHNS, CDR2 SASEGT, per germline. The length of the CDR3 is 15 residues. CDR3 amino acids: CASSDRDRRTYEQYF. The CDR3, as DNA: TGTGCCAGCAGTGACCGGGACAGGCGAACCTACGAGCAGTACTTC.

CDR3 region: CASSDLGEGEQFF. Written as DNA, the CDR3 is TGTGCCAGCAGTGACCTCGGGGAGGGTGAGCAGTTCTTC. This chain connects TRBV6-4 to TRBJ2-1, with TRBD2 identical over 7 bases. Germline V gene lookup returns CDR1 MRHNA and CDR2 SNTAGT. V lost 2 bases, J lost 9 bases, and 4 bases stayed unmatched. The CDR3 runs to 13 residues.

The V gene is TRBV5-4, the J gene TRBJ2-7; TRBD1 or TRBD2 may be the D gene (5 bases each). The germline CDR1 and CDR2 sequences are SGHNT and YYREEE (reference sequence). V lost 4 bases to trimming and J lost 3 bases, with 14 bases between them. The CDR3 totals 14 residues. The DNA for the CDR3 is TGTGCCAGCAGCCCACCGGGACCACTCTACGAGCAGTACTTC. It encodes CASSPPGPLYEQYF.

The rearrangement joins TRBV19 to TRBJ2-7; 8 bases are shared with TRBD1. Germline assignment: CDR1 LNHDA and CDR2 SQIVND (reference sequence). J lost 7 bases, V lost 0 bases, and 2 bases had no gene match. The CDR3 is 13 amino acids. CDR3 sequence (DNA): TGTGCCAGTAGTATAGAGAGGACAGGGGAGCAGTACTTC. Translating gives CASSIERTGEQYF.

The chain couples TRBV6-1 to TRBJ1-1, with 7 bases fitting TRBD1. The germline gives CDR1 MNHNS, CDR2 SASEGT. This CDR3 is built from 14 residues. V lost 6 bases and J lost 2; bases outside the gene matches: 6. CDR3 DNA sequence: TGTGCCAGCAGCTTAAGGACAGGAAACACTGAAGCTTTCTTT. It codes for CASSLRTGNTEAFF.

The CDR3 nucleotides read TGTGCCAGCTCACAAGAAGTAATATCGCAGGGAGGTGGCTACACCTTC. Translated, it gives CASSQEVISQGGGYTF. The V gene is TRBV18, the J gene TRBJ1-2; D is possibly TRBD1 (5 bases). This CDR3 comprises 16 residues. The V and J ends lost 4 bases and 7 bases respectively, with 22 bases between them. The germline gives CDR1 KGHSH, CDR2 LQKENI.

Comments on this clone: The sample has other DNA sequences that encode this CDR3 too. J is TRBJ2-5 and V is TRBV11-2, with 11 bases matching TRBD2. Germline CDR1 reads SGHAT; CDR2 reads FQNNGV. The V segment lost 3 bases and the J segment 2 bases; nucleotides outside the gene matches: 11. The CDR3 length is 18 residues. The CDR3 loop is CASSFQPRLAGPQETQYF. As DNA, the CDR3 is TGTGCCAGCAGCTTCCAACCTCGACTAGCGGGGCCACAAGAGACCCAGTACTTC.

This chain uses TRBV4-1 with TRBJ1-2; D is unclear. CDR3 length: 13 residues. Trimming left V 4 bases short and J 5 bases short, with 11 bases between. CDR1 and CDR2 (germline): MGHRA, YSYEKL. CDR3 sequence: CASSPLTEYGYTF. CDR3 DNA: TGCGCCAGCAGCCCCCTGACCGAGTATGGCTACACCTTC.

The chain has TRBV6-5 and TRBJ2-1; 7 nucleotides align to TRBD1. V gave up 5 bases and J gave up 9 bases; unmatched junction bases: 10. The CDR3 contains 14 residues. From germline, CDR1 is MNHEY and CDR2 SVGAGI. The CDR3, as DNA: TGTGCCAGCAGTCATGGACAGGTACGAAGTGAGCAGTTCTTC. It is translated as CASSHGQVRSEQFF.

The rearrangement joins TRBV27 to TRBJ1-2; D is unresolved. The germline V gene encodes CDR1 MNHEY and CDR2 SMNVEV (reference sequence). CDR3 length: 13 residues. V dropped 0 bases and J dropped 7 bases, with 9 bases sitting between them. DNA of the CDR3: TGTGCCAGCAGTTTATCCAAACTGACTGGCTACACCTTC. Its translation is CASSLSKLTGYTF.

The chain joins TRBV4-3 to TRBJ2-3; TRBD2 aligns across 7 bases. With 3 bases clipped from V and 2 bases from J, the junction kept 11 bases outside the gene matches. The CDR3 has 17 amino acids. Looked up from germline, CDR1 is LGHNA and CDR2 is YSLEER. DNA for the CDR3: TGCGCCAGCAGCCACCCCCAGCGGGGCAACTACACAGATACGCAGTATTTT. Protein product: CASSHPQRGNYTDTQYF.

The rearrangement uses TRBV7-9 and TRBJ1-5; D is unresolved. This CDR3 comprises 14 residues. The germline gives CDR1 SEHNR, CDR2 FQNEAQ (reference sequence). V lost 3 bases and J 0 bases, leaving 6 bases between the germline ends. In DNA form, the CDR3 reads TGTGCCAGCAGCTTGGAAAATAGCAATCAGCCCCAGCATTTT. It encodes CASSLENSNQPQHF.

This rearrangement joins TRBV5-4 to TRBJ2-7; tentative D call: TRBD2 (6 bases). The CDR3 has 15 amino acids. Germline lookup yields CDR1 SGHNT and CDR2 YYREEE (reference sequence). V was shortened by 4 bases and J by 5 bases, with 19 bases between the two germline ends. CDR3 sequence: CASSSRREFFHEQYF. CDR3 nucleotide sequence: TGTGCCAGCAGCAGCCGGAGGGAATTTTTCCACGAGCAGTACTTC. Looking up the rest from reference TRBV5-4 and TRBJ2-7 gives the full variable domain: ETGVTQSPTHLIKTRGQQVTLRCSSQSGHNTVSWYQQALGQGPQFIFQYYREEENGRGNFPPRFSGLQFPNYSSELNVNALELDDSALYLCASSSRREFFHEQYFGPGTRLTVT.

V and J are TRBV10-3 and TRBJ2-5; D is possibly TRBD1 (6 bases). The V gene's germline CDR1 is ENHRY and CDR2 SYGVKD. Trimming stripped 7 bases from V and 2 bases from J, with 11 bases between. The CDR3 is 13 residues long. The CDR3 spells CAIMGHGQETQYF. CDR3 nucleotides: TGTGCCATCATGGGACATGGACAAGAGACCCAGTACTTC.